The 18 T cell receptor beta chains in this list originate from one sample, sequenced in a study of T cell responses to AZD1222 COVID-19 vaccine. This table comes from immunoSEQ multiplex PCR, and its TCRdb copy is limited to in-frame clones, with some not included. The table lists around 100,000 clones, 90% of them singletons, with about 4.8% in the top ten. The sequences come from peripheral blood, collected on day 0 of AZD1222 vaccination. These receptor sequences come from an adult in good health.

The chain has TRBV6-5 and TRBJ2-2; D could derive from TRBD1 or TRBD2 (5 bases each). CDR1 and CDR2 (germline): MNHEY, SVGAGI. The CDR3 consists of 15 residues. Trimming removed 6 bases at V and 4 bases at J, with 15 bases between. CDR3 nucleotides: TGTGCCAGCAGCGCGACGGGACCCCTCACCGGGGAGCTGTTTTTT. Residues: CASSATGPLTGELFF.

This chain connects TRBV25-1 to TRBJ1-5; no reliable D call. Trimming took 5 bases from V and 9 from J, leaving 11 bases between them. The CDR3 has 12 amino acids. Germline assignment: CDR1 MGHDK and CDR2 SYGVNS. The CDR3 spells CASSRFPRPQHF. The CDR3 nucleotides are TGTGCCAGCAGTCGCTTCCCTCGGCCCCAGCATTTT.

The rearrangement links TRBV27 to TRBJ1-3; D uncertain. V was trimmed by 0 bases and J by 3 bases, leaving 12 bases between them. CDR1 and CDR2 from the germline V gene are MNHEY and SMNVEV (reference sequence). CDR3 length: 16 amino acids. The CDR3 sequence: CASSLSPRGLGNTIYF. CDR3 nucleotides: TGTGCCAGCAGTTTATCCCCTAGAGGACTTGGAAACACCATATATTTT.

V is TRBV5-5 and J is TRBJ2-7; the D is unclear. The CDR3 loop spans 12 amino acids. V was pared by 5 bases and J by 5 bases, with 11 bases between. CDR1 SGHKS and CDR2 YYEKEE come from the germline V gene (reference sequence). The CDR3 DNA follows: TGTGCCAGCAGGGACGGCCTTCACGAGCAGTACTTC. Protein product: CASRDGLHEQYF.

The DNA of the CDR3 is TGTGCCAGCAGATACCCCCCGGGGCCTGAAGCTTTCTTT. Translation gives CASRYPPGPEAFF. The chain couples TRBV12-3 or TRBV12-4 to TRBJ1-1; D may be TRBD1 (5 bases). Trimming shortened V by 6 bases and J by 6 bases, and 14 bases separated the two germline ends. This CDR3 region has 13 residues.

This clone was counted once. The chain combines TRBV18 with TRBJ1-1; no reliable D call. Trimming stripped 2 bases from V and 1 base from J, with 5 bases between. The V gene's germline CDR1 is KGHSH and CDR2 LQKENI. This CDR3 comprises 13 residues. The CDR3 protein is CASSPSANTEAFF. Written as DNA, the CDR3 is TGTGCCAGCTCACCATCGGCGAACACTGAAGCTTTCTTT.

J is TRBJ1-2 and V is TRBV5-1; weak D call: TRBD1 (6 bases). Germline assignment: CDR1 SGHRS and CDR2 YFSETQ. CDR3 size: 13 residues. Trimming cost V 3 bases and J 8 bases, with 14 bases left between them. The CDR3 DNA reads TGCGCCAGCAGCTCGGACGGGCAGGGGGGCTACACCTTC. It translates to CASSSDGQGGYTF.

The chain has TRBV4-2 and TRBJ2-5, with 8 bases identical to TRBD1. The CDR3 length is 16 residues. CDR1 is LGHNA and CDR2 is YNFKEQ in the germline V gene. The V gene end was trimmed by 3 bases and the J gene end by 1 base; junction bases not matched to a gene: 7. CDR3 sequence: CASSHGRQGAQETQYF. Here the CDR3 DNA reads TGTGCCAGCAGCCACGGTCGTCAGGGGGCCCAAGAGACCCAGTACTTC.

The chain couples TRBV3-1 (or the pseudogene TRBV3-2) to TRBJ1-1; D unclear. The CDR3 is 11 residues long. V lost 3 bases and J 7 bases, leaving 6 bases between the germline ends. The V gene's germline CDR1 is LGHDT and CDR2 YNNKEL (reference sequence). CDR3 sequence (DNA): TGTGCCAGCAGCCATGGATTTGAAGCTTTCTTT. Translating gives CASSHGFEAFF.

The V gene is TRBV11-1, the J gene TRBJ2-5, with a weak D call TRBD2 (5 bases). Trimming pared 5 bases from V and 1 base from J, leaving 11 bases between. Germline V gene data show CDR1 as SGHAT and CDR2 as FQDESV (reference sequence). The CDR3 is 14 residues long. The CDR3 sequence: CASSPRAGQETQYF. The CDR3 DNA reads TGTGCCAGCAGCCCGAGGGCAGGCCAAGAGACCCAGTACTTC.

This clone was seen a few times. The genes are TRBV11-2 and TRBJ2-6; D not certain. Per germline, CDR1 SGHAT and CDR2 FQNNGV. The CDR3 runs 16 residues. The germline V and J ends were trimmed by 4 bases and 2 bases, with 12 bases remaining between them. The CDR3 nucleotides read TGTGCCAGCAGCTCCCTTGTGTGGACTGGGGCCAACGTCCTGACTTTC. This gives the protein CASSSLVWTGANVLTF.

The chain couples TRBV10-3 to TRBJ1-2; D uncertain. The CDR3 totals 14 residues. With 0 bases removed from V and 2 bases from J, the gap between germline ends came to 7 bases. Looked up from germline, CDR1 is ENHRY and CDR2 is SYGVKD. The CDR3 coding sequence is TGTGCCATCAGTGAGTCAAGGGAGAACTATGGCTACACCTTC. It is translated as CAISESRENYGYTF.

The V call is TRBV4-1, the J call TRBJ1-5; TRBD1 is a possible D gene (5 bases). The CDR3 has 15 amino acids. Germline-derived CDR1 and CDR2 are MGHRA and YSYEKL. V was shortened by 5 bases and J by 0 bases, with 11 bases between the two germline ends. Here the CDR3 reads CASSFDRYSNQPQHF. In DNA form, the CDR3 reads TGCGCCAGCAGCTTTGACAGATATAGCAATCAGCCCCAGCATTTT.

The chain recombines TRBV5-3 with TRBJ1-5; TRBD1 is a possible D gene (6 bases). Being an ORF, TRBV5-3 has a function that is uncertain. V gave up 5 bases and J gave up 8 bases, with 17 bases separating them. The CDR3 has 14 residues. CDR3 amino acids: CARRKSSQGKPQHF. The CDR3 nucleotides are TGTGCCAGAAGAAAAAGTTCACAGGGAAAGCCCCAGCATTTT.

The chain uses TRBV4-1 and TRBJ2-6; no clear D. CDR1 is MGHRA, CDR2 YSYEKL, per germline. The CDR3 contains 20 residues. The V end lost 1 base, the J end lost 0 bases, and 19 bases lay between the germline ends. For the CDR3, the DNA is TGCGCCAGCAGCCAAGTTTACGGTGCCCTACCTATCTCTGGGGCCAACGTCCTGACTTTC. Protein: CASSQVYGALPISGANVLTF.

V gene TRBV15 combines with J gene TRBJ2-1, with 7 bases that match TRBD2. J gave up 0 bases and V 0 bases, and 5 bases lay outside the gene matches. The CDR3 contains 17 residues. Per germline, CDR1 LNHNV and CDR2 YYDKDF (reference sequence). The CDR3 loop is CATSRDLSGTSYNEQFF. CDR3 DNA: TGTGCCACCAGCAGAGATCTGAGCGGGACCTCCTACAATGAGCAGTTCTTC.

This chain links TRBV6-5 with TRBJ1-6, with D possibly being TRBD1 (5 bases). The CDR3 spans 16 residues. V dropped 0 bases and J dropped 10 bases, with 16 bases sitting between them. Germline V gene data show CDR1 as MNHEY and CDR2 as SVGAGI. The CDR3 nucleotides read TGTGCCAGCAGTTACTCGACGAGCGGGGCGAGATCACCCCTCCACTTT. Protein sequence: CASSYSTSGARSPLHF.

The chain joins TRBV2 to TRBJ2-3; TRBD2 aligns across 9 bases. The CDR3 totals 14 residues. The germline gives CDR1 SNHLY, CDR2 FYNNEI. V dropped 7 bases and J dropped 3; count of bases not matched to a gene: 5. The CDR3 sequence: CASTSGAPTDTQYF. The CDR3 DNA is TGTGCCAGCACTAGCGGGGCCCCTACAGATACGCAGTATTTT.